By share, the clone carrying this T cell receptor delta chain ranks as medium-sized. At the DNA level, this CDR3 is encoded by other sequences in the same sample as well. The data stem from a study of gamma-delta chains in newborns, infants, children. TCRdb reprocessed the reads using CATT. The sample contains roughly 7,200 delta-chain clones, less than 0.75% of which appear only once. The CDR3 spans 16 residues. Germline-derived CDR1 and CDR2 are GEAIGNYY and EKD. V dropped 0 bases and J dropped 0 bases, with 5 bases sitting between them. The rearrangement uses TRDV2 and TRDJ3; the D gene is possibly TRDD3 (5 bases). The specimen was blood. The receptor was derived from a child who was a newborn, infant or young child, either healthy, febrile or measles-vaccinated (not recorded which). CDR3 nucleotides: TGTGCCTGTGACACCGGATACTCCTGGGACACCCGACAGATGTTTTTC. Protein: CACDTGYSWDTRQMFF.